A single sample is the source of the 20 T cell receptor beta chains below, sequenced in a study of tumor and adjacent non-tumor tissue in lung cancer. Three rounds of nested PCR, following a modified ARM-PCR protocol, produced the TCRbeta library. TCRdb reprocessed the multiplex PCR reads with MiXCR, giving one entry per CDR3 protein. The table lists about 67,000 distinct CDR3 sequences, 76% of them singletons, with 35% to 50% in the top ten. The template was RNA from unsorted bulk tissue. More than 3 cm separated this lung sample from the edge of the tumor. The material sequenced was distant non-tumor lung tissue. These receptors came from a man aged 55 to 70 with non-small cell lung cancer.

This clonotype was counted a few times. The V call is TRBV29-1, the J call TRBJ1-2; 10 bases are a match to TRBD1. The CDR3 runs to 13 residues. V was pared by 4 bases and J by 5 bases, with 4 bases of the junction left unmatched. Per the germline V gene, CDR1 is SQVTM and CDR2 is ANQGSEA. CDR3 sequence (DNA): TGCAGCGTTGCCCCGGACAGGGGGTATGGCTACACCTTC. This gives the protein CSVAPDRGYGYTF.

Points on this clonotype: A read error is likely, as this CDR3 ends without the conserved phenylalanine or tryptophan. The rearrangement joins TRBV6-1 to TRBJ2-7, with D perhaps matching TRBD2 (5 bases). Germline assignment: CDR1 MNHNS and CDR2 SASEGT. CDR3 length equals 14 residues. CDR3 sequence reads: CANSETLDFYEQYS. CDR3 bases: TGTGCCAACAGTGAAACCCTGGACTTCTACGAGCAGTACTCC.

A remark on this clonotype: Its ends do not fully match the called genes, so a read error is possible. J is TRBJ1-2 and V is TRBV29-1, with D possibly matching TRBD1 (5 bases). The CDR3 runs to 12 residues. Germline V gene lookup returns CDR1 SQVTM and CDR2 ANQGSEA. The CDR3 region has the DNA TGCTGCGTGACAGAAACTAACTATGACTACACCTTC. This translates into CCVTETNYDYTF.

With regard to this clonotype: Without the conserved terminal phenylalanine or tryptophan, this CDR3 likely stems from a read error. The DNA is omitted, as the CDR3 cannot be located on it reliably, and the CDR3 follows TCRdb's listing. V usage is TRBV4-2 and J usage is TRBJ2-1. The CDR3 length equals 11 residues, ends included. Germline CDR1 reads LGHNA; CDR2 reads YNFKEQ. The CDR3 here is CASNQAGEQSY.

About this clonotype: A read error is possible here, since a much larger clone lies one base away. The V call is TRBV20-1, the J call TRBJ1-3; no clear D gene. V lost 7 bases to trimming and J lost 4 bases, with 8 bases between them. Germline values: CDR1 DFQATT, CDR2 SNEGSKA (reference sequence). This CDR3 comprises 11 residues. The CDR3 protein is CSVRRGNTIYF. The CDR3 DNA sequence: TGCAGTGTTCGTAGAGGAAACACCATATATTTT.

This clonotype has a handful of counts. The chain couples TRBV29-1 to TRBJ2-2; 8 nucleotides match TRBD2. V lost 5 bases, J lost 3 bases, and 8 bases stayed unmatched. The CDR3 has 15 amino acids. Per germline, CDR1 SQVTM and CDR2 ANQGSEA. This CDR3 reads CSVPRETSDTGELFF. The CDR3, as DNA: TGCAGCGTTCCCAGGGAGACTAGCGACACCGGGGAGCTGTTTTTT.

A word on this clonotype: The germline gene is not matched at one end of the junction; a read error may be the cause. This chain links TRBV5-6 with TRBJ2-7; 8 positions match TRBD1. Germline CDR1 SGHDT, CDR2 YYEEEE. This CDR3 region has 14 residues. This CDR3 is CASSSEQGAYVQYF. The CDR3 bases are TGTGCCAGCAGCTCGGAGCAGGGGGCCTACGTGCAGTACTTC.

A word on this clonotype: Mismatch with germline at one junction end may stem from a read error. This chain links TRBV6-5 with TRBJ2-7, with a weak D call TRBD1 (6 bases). The length of the CDR3 is 13 residues. CDR1 is MNHEY and CDR2 is SVGAGI in the germline V gene. The CDR3 is CVSSLTGLGEHYF. In DNA, the CDR3 is TGTGTCAGCAGTTTAACAGGGTTGGGCGAGCATTATTTC.

Concerning this clonotype itself: The junction departs from the called germline gene at one end, perhaps through a read error. The chain recombines TRBV11-1 with TRBJ2-2, with D possibly being TRBD1 or TRBD2 (5 bases each). The CDR3 is made up of 16 amino acids. Germline values: CDR1 SGHAT, CDR2 FQDESV (reference sequence). CDR3 region: CASSLSMSGGTGELFF. Written as DNA, the CDR3 is TGTGCCAGCAGCTTGTCGATGAGTGGGGGAACCGGGGAGTTGTTTTTT.

This clonotype came up a few times. V gene TRBV11-2 combines with J gene TRBJ2-1; 9 bases match TRBD1. V lost 0 bases and J lost 7; bases outside the gene matches: 7. There are 16 residues in the CDR3. Per germline, CDR1 SGHAT and CDR2 FQNNGV. CDR3 bases: TGTGCCAGCAGCTTAGAGGCGGGACAGGGTATGAATGAGCAGTTCTTC. Translation gives CASSLEAGQGMNEQFF.

This clonotype appeared many times. The V gene is TRBV6-5, the J gene TRBJ2-5, with D unclear. Germline CDR1 and CDR2: MNHEY and SVGAGI. V lost 5 bases, J lost 1 base, and 14 bases lay in between. The CDR3 consists of 15 residues. In nucleotides, the CDR3 is TGTGCCAGCAGTCCAGCCTCGATCAGCCAAGAGACCCAGTACTTC. It specifies CASSPASISQETQYF.

Turning to this clonotype: This CDR3 is missing its conserved last phenylalanine or tryptophan, likely due to a read error. The chain recombines TRBV11-3 with TRBJ2-3; perhaps TRBD2 as D (5 bases). The CDR3 length is 16 residues. Germline V CDR1 and CDR2: SGHNT, YENEEA. The CDR3 DNA follows: TGTGTCAACAGCTCCGGGATAGCAGATAGCACAGATACGCAGTATTCT. It is translated as CVNSSGIADSTDTQYS.

About this clonotype: One junction end disagrees with the germline gene, perhaps due to a read error. The genes are TRBV4-1 and TRBJ2-1; 16 bases are a match to TRBD2. This CDR3 spans 15 amino acids. In germline, CDR1 is MGHRA, CDR2 YSYEKL. CDR3 nucleotides: TGCGCCAGCAGTCTGGGACTAGCGGGAGGGGTTGAGCTGTTCTTC. This translates into CASSLGLAGGVELFF.

Ten or more counts support this clonotype. The chain uses TRBV20-1 and TRBJ2-5; 8 bases line up with TRBD1. CDR3 length: 14 amino acids. The V gene end was trimmed by 5 bases and the J gene end by 7 bases; junction bases not matched to a gene: 12. CDR1 DFQATT and CDR2 SNEGSKA come from the germline V gene (reference sequence). CDR3 nucleotide sequence: TGCAGTGCTCAGCGGACGACAGGGGATGGGACCCAGTACTTC. Translated, it gives CSAQRTTGDGTQYF.

Details on this clonotype: The germline gene is not matched at one end of the junction; a read error may be the cause. This chain uses TRBV6-1 with TRBJ2-7; D not resolved. Germline V CDR1 and CDR2: MNHNS, SASEGT. This CDR3 comprises 17 residues. CDR3: CASSRRLLAGPTYEEYF. CDR3 sequence (DNA): TGTGCCAGCAGCAGAAGACTTTTGGCAGGACCAACCTACGAGGAGTACTTC.

As for this clonotype: At one end the junction does not follow the germline gene, possibly because of a read error. This sequence joins TRBV7-8 and TRBJ2-2; D is uncertain. The CDR3 consists of 16 residues. CDR1 is SGHVS, CDR2 FQNEAQ, per germline. The CDR3 loop reads CASSPKERLLTGQLFF. In nucleotides, the CDR3 is TGTGCCAGTAGCCCTAAGGAGAGACTGTTGACCGGGCAGCTGTTTTTT.

In the case of this clonotype: At one end the junction does not follow the germline gene, possibly because of a read error. J is TRBJ2-1 and V is TRBV12-3 or TRBV12-4; D call uncertain. CDR3 length equals 15 residues. The CDR3 DNA reads as TGCGTCAGCAGTTACCCTCAGTGGTACCACAATGAGCAGTTCTTC. Translating it yields CVSSYPQWYHNEQFF.

The chain has TRBV24-1 and TRBJ2-7; D is undetermined. Germline-derived CDR1 and CDR2 are KGHDR and SFDVKD. Trimming took 11 bases from V and 0 from J, leaving 16 bases between them. The CDR3 has 14 residues. CDR3 sequence (DNA): TGTGCCATGGACCGTTATGTCGACTCCTACGAGCAGTACTTC. Protein product: CAMDRYVDSYEQYF.

Concerning this clonotype itself: It may be a read error: a sequence one base away is much more abundant. The V gene is TRBV20-1, the J gene TRBJ2-1; 7 positions agree with TRBD2. CDR3 length: 15 residues. CDR1 is DFQATT and CDR2 is SNEGSKA in the germline V gene (reference sequence). The V and J ends lost 3 bases and 4 bases, in that order; junction bases with no gene match: 9. The CDR3 loop is CSASDHLADYNEQFF. In nucleotides, the CDR3 is TGCAGTGCTAGCGATCATCTAGCGGATTACAATGAGCAGTTCTTC.

J is TRBJ2-1 and V is TRBV10-2; D possibly corresponds to TRBD2 (6 bases). In germline, CDR1 is WSHSY, CDR2 SAAADI. This CDR3 is built from 12 residues. V gave up 9 bases and J gave up 6 bases, with 12 bases separating them. Here the CDR3 DNA reads TGCGCCAGAGGTGGTAGCGGCAATGAGCAGTTCTTC. Its protein is CARGGSGNEQFF.